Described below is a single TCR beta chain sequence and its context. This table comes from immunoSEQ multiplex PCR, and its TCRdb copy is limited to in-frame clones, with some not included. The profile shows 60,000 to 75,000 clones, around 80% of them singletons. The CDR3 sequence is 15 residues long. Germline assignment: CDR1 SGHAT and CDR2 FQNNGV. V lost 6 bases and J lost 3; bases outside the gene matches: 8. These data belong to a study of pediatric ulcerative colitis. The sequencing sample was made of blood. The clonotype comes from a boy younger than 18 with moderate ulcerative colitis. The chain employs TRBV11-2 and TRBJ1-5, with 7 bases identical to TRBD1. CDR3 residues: CASSSTGVANQPQHF. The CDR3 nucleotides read TGTGCCAGCAGTTCTACAGGGGTTGCCAATCAGCCCCAGCATTTT.